Given below is one T cell receptor (beta chain) in context. Its antigen remains unknown. PCR was performed using 60 Vbeta and 13 Jbeta primers. Clones were sequenced by immunoSEQ multiplex PCR, and TCRdb holds only the in-frame ones, with some missing. The sample carries approximately 220,000 clones, 65% to 75% recorded once. This sample is drawn from a study of cytomegalovirus exposure and HLA in healthy donors. This CDR3 contains 14 residues. The germline V and J ends were trimmed by 4 bases and 2 bases, with 10 bases remaining between them. Germline V gene sequence: CDR1 SGHDN, CDR2 FVKESK. Study-level findings and limits: Later on, an analysis showed TCR association rates differing by HLA locus, with DRB1 the most and HLA-C the fewest. The dataset shows that most TCR sequences were rare, while some public TCRs occurred in many donors. When a later analysis compared HLA-associated TCR beta chains with equally common others, the HLA-associated chains turned out to be more clonally expanded and to have lower generation probabilities. The study designated 164 TCR beta chains cytomegalovirus-associated.

The specimen sequenced was PBMCs. The V and J genes are TRBV14 and TRBJ2-3; a possible D gene is TRBD2 (6 bases). The TCR sequence derives from a woman between 25 and 40 years old in good health and CMV-seronegative. CDR3: CASSPRLDTDTQYF. CDR3 DNA: TGTGCCAGCAGCCCCCGACTAGACACAGATACGCAGTATTTT.